This TCR beta chain was captured by sequencing in a study of blood T cell repertoires in COVID-19. As for the study in general: Donors in the United States, Italy and Spain gave samples during acute or convalescent COVID-19. Sources were T cells, B-cell-depleted T cells, or PBMCs; the material itself was cDNA or gDNA.

Original processing methods: Amplification of reference gene primers provided the estimated nucleated cell counts. Some clones are missing from TCRdb's copy, which holds only in-frame ones; the method was immunoSEQ multiplex PCR. V, J and clone size are taken as reported in that table, and D and trimming were inferred from the DNA itself. The profile shows fewer than 85,000 clones, 88% of them singletons. The CDR3 is 15 residues long. The V gene's germline CDR1 is ENHRY and CDR2 SYGVKD. Trimming cost V 4 bases and J 5 bases; bases outside gene matches: 5. This receptor was obtained from a human donor in a cohort sampled during active COVID-19. The specimen sequenced was peripheral blood. The chain joins TRBV10-3 to TRBJ2-2; 9 positions match TRBD1. CDR3 sequence reads: CAISVQGARTGELFF. The CDR3 coding sequence is TGTGCCATCAGTGTACAGGGGGCTAGAACCGGGGAGCTGTTTTTT.